The 13 T cell receptor beta chains below all came from one sample that was sequenced in a study of Graves' ophthalmopathy and Graves' hyperthyroidism. Amplified material comprised TCR beta CDR3 regions derived from RNA transcripts. Second-round multiplex PCR came after a first-round RT-PCR that employed HTBI primers. TCRdb re-derived calls from the multiplex PCR reads in MiXCR, one entry per CDR3 protein. The sample shows 300,000 to 400,000 distinct CDR3 sequences, roughly 17% of them seen only once. Sequencing was performed on peripheral blood. The receptors were sampled from an adult man with Graves' ophthalmopathy.

This chain links TRBV13 with TRBJ2-7; 14 bases are shared with TRBD2. There are 18 residues in the CDR3. J lost 4 bases, V lost 3 bases, and 11 bases had no gene match. Germline loops: CDR1 PRHDT, CDR2 FYEKMQ (reference sequence). In DNA form, the CDR3 reads TGTGCCAGCAGCTTCTCGGGGGGACTAGCGGGAGACGGATACGAGCAGTACTTC. Protein: CASSFSGGLAGDGYEQYF. Supplemented by reference TRBV13 and TRBJ2-7, the full variable domain reads AAGVIQSPRHLIKEKRETATLKCYPIPRHDTVYWYQQGPGQDPQFLISFYEKMQSDKGSIPDRFSAQQFSDYHSELNMSSLELGDSALYFCASSFSGGLAGDGYEQYFGPGTRLTVT.

At least ten counts were recorded for this clonotype. An end of the junction differs from the germline gene, which may be a read error. The rearrangement links TRBV6-1 to TRBJ1-5; possibly TRBD1 for D (5 bases). The CDR3 is 16 residues long. Germline assignment: CDR1 MNHNS and CDR2 SASEGT. CDR3 DNA sequence: TGTGCCAGTAGTGAAGGGAAAACAGGATTTAATCAGCCCCAGCATTTT. Its protein product is CASSEGKTGFNQPQHF.

The genes are TRBV6-4 and TRBJ2-7, with D possibly being TRBD1 (5 bases). This CDR3 contains 13 residues. Germline assignment: CDR1 MRHNA and CDR2 SNTAGT. Trimming took off 10 bases at V and 4 bases at J, with 17 bases between the two ends. The CDR3 DNA reads TGTGCCATCAGCCCAGGACATTTATACGAGCAGTACTTC. The encoded protein is CAISPGHLYEQYF.

In its sample, this clonotype was seen many times. V usage is TRBV12-3 or TRBV12-4 and J usage is TRBJ1-5, with 11 bases aligning to TRBD1. The CDR3 totals 17 residues. With V trimmed by 3 bases and J by 4 bases, 8 bases remained unmatched. The CDR3 spells CASSFLGTGGNNQPQHF. The CDR3 DNA reads as TGTGCCAGCAGTTTTCTTGGGACAGGGGGTAATAATCAGCCCCAGCATTTT.

This clonotype was recorded many times. This sequence joins TRBV30 and TRBJ1-5, with a tentative D call TRBD1 (5 bases). The CDR3 totals 12 residues. Germline V gene sequence: CDR1 GTSNPN, CDR2 SVGIG (reference sequence). V lost 2 bases, J lost 5 bases, and 7 bases lay in between. CDR3 bases: TGTGCCTGGAGTCAGGGTTATCAGCCCCAGCATTTT. Residues: CAWSQGYQPQHF.

The chain couples TRBV6-1 to TRBJ1-2; TRBD1 agrees at 7 bases. CDR3 size: 13 residues. In germline, CDR1 is MNHNS, CDR2 SASEGT. The trim removed 7 bases at V and 7 bases at J, leaving 9 bases unmatched. The CDR3 DNA reads TGTGCCAGCACCCCAGGGGGGCCGCCTGGCTACACCTTC. Translation: CASTPGGPPGYTF.

This chain links TRBV11-1 with TRBJ2-3; TRBD2 agrees at 7 bases. The CDR3 length is 16 residues. The V gene end was trimmed by 1 base and the J gene end by 2 bases; junction bases not matched to a gene: 6. Germline CDR1 and CDR2: SGHAT and FQDESV (reference sequence). CDR3 sequence (DNA): TGTGCCAGCAGCTTAGTTTCCCAGCGGGACACAGATACGCAGTATTTT. Translation gives CASSLVSQRDTDTQYF.

This clonotype was observed many times. CDR3 bases: TGTGCCAGCTTCAGGGGTGGATTGGAGACCCAGTACTTC. Its translation: CASFRGGLETQYF. This chain joins TRBV6-5 and TRBJ2-5; weak D call: TRBD1 (6 bases). This CDR3 has 13 amino acids. The V end was cut by 8 bases, the J end by 5 bases, with 15 bases between. CDR1 is MNHEY, CDR2 SVGAGI, per germline.

This clonotype was recorded many times. The chain carries TRBV7-2 and TRBJ2-7; D is unclear. Germline V gives CDR1 SGHTA, CDR2 FQGNSA. The CDR3 totals 12 residues. Trimming cost V 0 bases and J 5 bases, with 5 bases left between them. In nucleotides, the CDR3 is TGTGCCAGCAGCTTAGCGGAGCACGAGCAGTACTTC. It encodes CASSLAEHEQYF. Complete variable domain (other parts from reference TRBV7-2 and TRBJ2-7): GAGVSQSPSNKVTEKGKDVELRCDPISGHTALYWYRQSLGQGLEFLIYFQGNSAPDKSGLPSDRFSAERTGGSVSTLTIQRTQQEDSAVYLCASSLAEHEQYFGPGTRLTVT.

In its sample, this clonotype was seen once. The genes are TRBV11-2 and TRBJ1-1; no clear D. This CDR3 is 16 amino acids long. Per germline, CDR1 SGHAT and CDR2 FQNNGV. Trimming removed 2 bases at V and 1 base at J, with 14 bases between. The CDR3 DNA reads TGTGCCAGCAGCTTATCCTTCGGACGCTGGAACACTGAAGCTTTCTTT. Amino acids: CASSLSFGRWNTEAFF.

This clonotype was seen repeatedly, ten times or more. This chain uses TRBV20-1 with TRBJ1-6; 10 bases line up with TRBD1. Trimming removed 0 bases from V and 11 bases from J; junction bases left unmatched: 7. The CDR3 covers 15 residues. Germline CDR1 is DFQATT and CDR2 is SNEGSKA (reference sequence). The CDR3 is CSARDRTGGRAPLHF. CDR3 DNA sequence: TGCAGTGCTAGAGATAGGACAGGGGGGAGGGCACCCCTCCACTTT.

This clonotype was observed at least ten times. The J gene is TRBJ1-5, the V gene TRBV6-4; D not resolved. The germline V gene encodes CDR1 MRHNA and CDR2 SNTAGT. V lost 3 bases to trimming and J lost 0 bases, with 24 bases between them. This CDR3 has 20 amino acids. In DNA, the CDR3 is TGTGCCAGCAGTGATATGCCGCCGTTTGGAGGAGTTTATAGCAATCAGCCCCAGCATTTT. It codes for CASSDMPPFGGVYSNQPQHF.

This clonotype was observed many times. This chain connects TRBV19 to TRBJ1-1; the D gene is possibly TRBD1 (6 bases). This CDR3 spans 14 amino acids. In germline, CDR1 is LNHDA, CDR2 SQIVND (reference sequence). Trimming cost V 6 bases and J 1 base, with 12 bases left between them. The CDR3 sequence is CASRGDTKNTEAFF. The CDR3 nucleotides are TGTGCCAGTAGGGGGGACACTAAGAACACTGAAGCTTTCTTT.